Below are 23 T cell receptor beta chains sequenced from a single sample in a study of beta chain features in type 1 diabetes. Isolated RNA was reverse transcribed in full, so expressed TCRB transcripts were sequenced. Repertoires were generated with immunoSEQ multiplex PCR, while TCRdb's copy carries only in-frame clones and drops some. Of some 270,000 clones detected, 8% appear once; the ten largest clones hold more than 0.8%. The sequenced sample was central memory CD4+ T cells from blood. All receptors come from a woman aged 18-29 years in good health.

This chain uses TRBV5-1 with TRBJ2-1; 7 bases agree with TRBD1. CDR3 size: 15 residues. From germline, CDR1 is SGHRS and CDR2 YFSETQ. V gave up 3 bases and J gave up 0 bases; unmatched junction bases: 3. This CDR3 reads CASSWDSSSYNEQFF. The CDR3 DNA is TGCGCCAGCAGCTGGGACAGTAGCTCCTACAATGAGCAGTTCTTC.

The J gene is TRBJ2-7, the V gene TRBV18; D might be TRBD1 (5 bases). From germline, CDR1 is KGHSH and CDR2 LQKENI. CDR3 length: 16 residues. The V end was cut by 3 bases, the J end by 5 bases, with 20 bases between. In nucleotides, the CDR3 is TGTGCCAGCTCACCGAGGCAGGGTTTATCGCTCGACGAGCAGTACTTC. Translating it yields CASSPRQGLSLDEQYF.

This clone was seen more than once but under ten times. The chain has TRBV5-6 and TRBJ2-5; possible D gene TRBD1, 6 bases. Germline values: CDR1 SGHDT, CDR2 YYEEEE. This CDR3 region has 14 residues. Trimming removed 2 bases at V and 2 bases at J, with 10 bases between. This chain's CDR3 is CASSFRTAQETQYF. CDR3 nucleotides: TGTGCCAGCAGCTTCAGGACAGCGCAAGAGACCCAGTACTTC. Drawing the rest from reference TRBV5-6 and TRBJ2-5, the complete variable domain is DAGVTQSPTHLIKTRGQQVTLRCSPKSGHDTVSWYQQALGQGPQFIFQYYEEEERQRGNFPDRFSGHQFPNYSSELNVNALLLGDSALYLCASSFRTAQETQYFGPGTRLLVL.

The table lists this clone with a few counts. The chain carries TRBV7-3 and TRBJ1-4; no firm D call. CDR1 is SGHTA and CDR2 is FQGTGA in the germline V gene. V lost 2 bases, J lost 8 bases, and 12 bases lay in between. The CDR3 consists of 14 residues. The CDR3: CASSLGQAGEKLFF. CDR3 coding DNA: TGTGCCAGCAGCTTAGGTCAGGCGGGGGAAAAACTGTTTTTT.

This rearrangement joins TRBV7-9 to TRBJ1-1; unclear D gene. Germline-derived CDR1 and CDR2 are SEHNR and FQNEAQ (reference sequence). This CDR3 comprises 14 residues. Trimming removed 4 bases from V and 1 base from J, with 10 bases in between. The CDR3 protein is CASSWGTGNTEAFF. DNA for the CDR3: TGTGCCAGCAGCTGGGGTACGGGGAACACTGAAGCTTTCTTT.

The CDR3 sequence is CASSRAGGSQETQYF. CDR3 nucleotide sequence: TGTGCCAGCAGCCGAGCGGGAGGTAGTCAAGAGACCCAGTACTTC. The rearrangement uses TRBV7-9 and TRBJ2-5; 9 positions match TRBD2. The V gene's germline CDR1 is SEHNR and CDR2 FQNEAQ (reference sequence). V trimming: 5 bases; J trimming: 2 bases; junction bases outside the gene matches: 6. The CDR3 contains 15 residues.

In its sample, this clone ranks as medium-sized. The chain employs TRBV21-1 and TRBJ2-7; TRBD1 is the table's D call and was not checked against the DNA. TRBV21-1 is annotated as a pseudogene. This CDR3 region has 16 residues. CDR3 coding DNA: TGTGCCAGCAGCAGATCCGGGACAGTGGACCTACTATGGCAGTACGTC. Its translation: CASSRSGTVDLLWQYV.

V is TRBV5-1 and J is TRBJ1-2; a possible D gene is TRBD1 (5 bases). V was trimmed by 4 bases and J by 4 bases, leaving 17 bases between them. Germline V gene lookup returns CDR1 SGHRS and CDR2 YFSETQ. The CDR3 extends over 15 amino acids. CDR3 DNA sequence: TGCGCCAGCAGCCGCCAGGGAACAGAGTCCTATGGCTACACCTTC. As protein: CASSRQGTESYGYTF.

This chain connects TRBV4-3 to TRBJ2-5; TRBD2 might be the D (5 bases). V lost 5 bases and J lost 5, with 12 bases in between. Germline assignment: CDR1 LGHNA and CDR2 YSLEER. CDR3 size: 13 residues. CDR3 DNA sequence: TGCGCCAGCAGCTTAGGCCGGAGGGAGACCCAGTACTTC. Translated, it gives CASSLGRRETQYF.

The sample holds a few counts of this clone. The chain links TRBV2 to TRBJ2-1, with TRBD2 matching 9 bases. Germline loops: CDR1 SNHLY, CDR2 FYNNEI. The CDR3 is made up of 14 amino acids. The junction had 7 bases not matched to a gene; V was cut back by 3 bases and J by 10 bases. The CDR3 spells CASSDLSGSDEQFF. DNA of the CDR3: TGTGCCAGCAGTGACCTTAGCGGGAGTGACGAGCAGTTCTTC.

In its sample, this clone was seen a few times. The J gene is TRBJ2-6, the V gene TRBV7-2; D remains ambiguous. The CDR3 runs to 14 residues. Deletions cut 5 bases from V and 4 bases from J, with 9 bases between. CDR1 is SGHTA and CDR2 is FQGNSA in the germline V gene. The CDR3 DNA is TGTGCCAGCAGCCGTGAGCAAGGGGCCAACGTCCTGACTTTC. Residues: CASSREQGANVLTF.

This clone was picked up many times. The chain joins TRBV7-2 to TRBJ2-1; 11 bases agree with TRBD1. J lost 5 bases, V lost 6 bases, and 3 bases had no gene match. Germline values: CDR1 SGHTA, CDR2 FQGNSA. The CDR3 loop spans 14 amino acids. The CDR3 loop is CASRGQGVHNEQFF. As DNA, the CDR3 is TGTGCCAGCAGGGGACAGGGGGTTCACAATGAGCAGTTCTTC.

The J gene is TRBJ2-7, the V gene TRBV15; TRBD2 might be the D (5 bases). V lost 0 bases to trimming and J lost 13 bases, with 19 bases between them. Germline assignment: CDR1 LNHNV and CDR2 YYDKDF (reference sequence). The CDR3 sequence is 14 residues long. CDR3 in amino acids: CATSRDQSSGPVYF. DNA for the CDR3: TGTGCCACCAGCAGAGATCAATCGAGCGGCCCCGTATACTTC.

In this sample, this clone turned up many times. The chain employs TRBV19 and TRBJ2-3; D possibly corresponds to TRBD1 (5 bases). CDR3 length equals 13 residues. The V and J ends lost 7 bases and 5 bases respectively, with 13 bases between them. Germline loops: CDR1 LNHDA, CDR2 SQIVND (reference sequence). The CDR3 region has the DNA TGTGCCAGTAATCTCAGGGAAGGAGATACGCAGTATTTT. As protein: CASNLREGDTQYF. The full variable domain, completed using reference TRBV19 and TRBJ2-3, is DGGITQSPKYLFRKEGQNVTLSCEQNLNHDAMYWYRQDPGQGLRLIYYSQIVNDFQKGDIAEGYSVSREKKESFPLTVTSAQKNPTAFYLCASNLREGDTQYFGPGTRLTVL.

The chain combines TRBV4-2 with TRBJ2-6; possibly TRBD2 for D (5 bases). This CDR3 has 18 residues. With 1 base removed from V and 0 bases from J, the gap between germline ends came to 13 bases. Germline CDR1 is LGHNA and CDR2 is YNFKEQ. The CDR3 protein is CASSQVRGGLSGANVLTF. CDR3 in DNA: TGTGCCAGCAGCCAAGTCCGAGGCGGGCTCTCTGGGGCCAACGTCCTGACTTTC.

This clone was recorded a few times. The V call is TRBV7-8, the J call TRBJ2-7, with 7 positions matching TRBD2. From germline, CDR1 is SGHVS and CDR2 FQNEAQ. V lost 1 base and J lost 6; bases outside the gene matches: 3. The CDR3 contains 13 residues. DNA of the CDR3: TGTGCCAGCAGCTTAGTTCCGGGAGGCGAGCAGTACGTC. Protein sequence: CASSLVPGGEQYV.

The chain recombines TRBV28 with TRBJ2-7; D is perhaps TRBD1 (6 bases). Between the trimmed V and J ends, which lost 8 bases and 7 bases, there was a span of 18 bases. This CDR3 is built from 13 residues. From germline, CDR1 is MDHEN and CDR2 SYDVKM. CDR3 DNA: TGTGCCAGCTCCCTTCCAGGGGCTTTGGAGCAGTACGTC. The encoded protein is CASSLPGALEQYV.

V usage is TRBV7-9 and J usage is TRBJ2-1; a possible D gene is TRBD2 (6 bases). CDR3 size: 17 residues. Between the trimmed V and J ends, which lost 5 bases and 0 bases, there was a span of 17 bases. Germline V lookup: CDR1 SEHNR, CDR2 FQNEAQ (reference sequence). CDR3 DNA: TGTGCCAGCAGCCCAGGGACTTGGTCGAGCTCCTACAATGAGCAGTTCTTC. It yields the protein CASSPGTWSSSYNEQFF. The whole variable domain, remainder taken from reference TRBV7-9 and TRBJ2-1, is DTGVSQNPRHKITKRGQNVTFRCDPISEHNRLYWYRQTLGQGPEFLTYFQNEAQLEKSRLLSDRFSAERPKGSFSTLEIQRTEQGDSAMYLCASSPGTWSSSYNEQFFGPGTRLTVL.

In this sample, this clone turned up a few times. This rearrangement joins TRBV7-9 to TRBJ2-1; D tentatively fits TRBD1 or TRBD2 (5 bases each). The V gene's germline CDR1 is SEHNR and CDR2 FQNEAQ (reference sequence). The CDR3 sequence is 13 residues long. Trimming shortened V by 4 bases and J by 12 bases, and 16 bases separated the two germline ends. CDR3: CASSSSSGTSQFF. The CDR3 DNA is TGTGCCAGCAGCTCATCGTCGGGGACCTCGCAGTTCTTC.

The chain joins TRBV5-4 to TRBJ2-2; no clear D gene. The germline V gene encodes CDR1 SGHNT and CDR2 YYREEE (reference sequence). Trimming took 0 bases from V and 5 from J, leaving 8 bases between them. The CDR3 loop spans 14 amino acids. CDR3 region: CASSLGVDTGELFF. DNA for the CDR3: TGTGCCAGCAGCTTGGGGGTGGATACCGGGGAGCTGTTTTTT.

There are a few counts of this clone. The chain has TRBV14 and TRBJ2-1; 8 bases agree with TRBD1. Germline CDR1 SGHDN, CDR2 FVKESK. The junction had 6 bases not matched to a gene; V was cut back by 4 bases and J by 7 bases. The CDR3 has 14 residues. The CDR3 reads CASSPWTGINEQFF. DNA for the CDR3: TGTGCCAGCAGCCCGTGGACAGGGATAAATGAGCAGTTCTTC. The full variable domain, in which reference TRBV14 and TRBJ2-1 provide the parts outside the CDR3, is EAGVTQFPSHSVIEKGQTVTLRCDPISGHDNLYWYRRVMGKEIKFLLHFVKESKQDESGMPNNRFLAERTGGTYSTLKVQPAELEDSGVYFCASSPWTGINEQFFGPGTRLTVL.

This clone came up a few times. For the CDR3, the DNA is TGCGCCAGCAGCCAGTCCATCAGGGGGCAGCCCCAGCATTTT. This translates into CASSQSIRGQPQHF. The chain combines TRBV4-3 with TRBJ1-5; 7 bases map to TRBD1. Trimming removed 3 bases from V and 7 bases from J; junction bases left unmatched: 6. The CDR3 has 14 residues. Germline V gene lookup returns CDR1 LGHNA and CDR2 YSLEER.

In its sample, this clone was seen a few times. The gene calls are TRBV15 and TRBJ1-4; D is ambiguous. CDR3 size: 12 residues. V lost 8 bases to trimming and J lost 5 bases, with 9 bases between them. Germline V lookup: CDR1 LNHNV, CDR2 YYDKDF (reference sequence). As DNA, the CDR3 is TGTGCCACCCGTGGGCCAAATGAAAAACTGTTTTTT. Its translation is CATRGPNEKLFF.